This TCR beta chain stems from a study of cytomegalovirus exposure and HLA in healthy donors. Study conclusions and caveats: Near-uniform donor sequencing depth was presumed by presence/absence analyses.

Looked up from germline, CDR1 is MDHEN and CDR2 is SYDVKM. V lost 4 bases to trimming and J lost 3 bases; unmatched junction nucleotides: 4. The length of the CDR3 is 14 residues. In the PCR, 60 Vbeta and 13 Jbeta primers were used. Sequencing was performed with immunoSEQ multiplex PCR; in TCRdb, only in-frame clones are kept and a portion is missing. The repertoire shows under 40,000 clones; the top ten hold about 3%. In regard to this clone: The antigen remains undetermined.

This rearrangement joins TRBV28 to TRBJ1-1; 8 nucleotides line up with TRBD1. The sequence was obtained from a woman aged 40 to 50 in good health and CMV-seropositive. Sequences were obtained from PBMCs. CDR3 sequence (DNA): TGTGCCAGCAGTTCCGGACAGGGACACACTGAAGCTTTCTTT. Protein: CASSSGQGHTEAFF.